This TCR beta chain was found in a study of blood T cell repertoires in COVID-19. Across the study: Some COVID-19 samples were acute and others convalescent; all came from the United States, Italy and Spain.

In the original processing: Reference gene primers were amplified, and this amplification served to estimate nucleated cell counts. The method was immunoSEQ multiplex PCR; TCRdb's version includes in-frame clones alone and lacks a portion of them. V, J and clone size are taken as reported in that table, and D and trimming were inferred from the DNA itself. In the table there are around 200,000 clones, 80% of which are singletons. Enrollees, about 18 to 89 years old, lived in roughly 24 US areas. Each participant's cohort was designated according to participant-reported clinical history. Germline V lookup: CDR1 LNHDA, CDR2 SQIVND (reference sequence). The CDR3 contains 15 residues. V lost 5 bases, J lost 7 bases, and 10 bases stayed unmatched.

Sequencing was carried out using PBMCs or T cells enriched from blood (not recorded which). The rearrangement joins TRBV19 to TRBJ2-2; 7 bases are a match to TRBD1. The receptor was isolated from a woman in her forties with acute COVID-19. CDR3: CASSPGQSTIGELFF. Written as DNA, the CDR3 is TGTGCCAGTAGTCCGGGACAGTCTACCATCGGGGAGCTGTTTTTT. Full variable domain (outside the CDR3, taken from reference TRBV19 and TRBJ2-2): DGGITQSPKYLFRKEGQNVTLSCEQNLNHDAMYWYRQDPGQGLRLIYYSQIVNDFQKGDIAEGYSVSREKKESFPLTVTSAQKNPTAFYLCASSPGQSTIGELFFGEGSRLTVL.